Below are 28 T cell receptor beta chains sequenced from a single sample in a study of blood T cell repertoires in COVID-19. The assay was immunoSEQ multiplex PCR, and TCRdb's table has in-frame clones only and misses some. The sample lists over 120,000 clones, about 86% occurring once. Input material: peripheral blood. These TCRs come from a woman between 45 and 65 years old with active or convalescent COVID-19.

This CDR3 reads CASSGGQSNTGELFF. Written as DNA, the CDR3 is TGTGCCAGCAGCGGGGGACAGTCTAACACCGGGGAGCTGTTTTTT. The genes are TRBV7-3 and TRBJ2-2, with 7 bases aligning to TRBD1. V shed 5 bases and J 2 bases; nucleotides not matched to a gene: 5. The CDR3 consists of 15 residues. CDR1 is SGHTA, CDR2 FQGTGA, per germline.

The rearrangement links TRBV19 to TRBJ1-3, with TRBD1 matching over 9 bases. Germline-derived CDR1 and CDR2 are LNHDA and SQIVND (reference sequence). Trimming took 7 bases from V and 4 from J; bases not matched to a gene: 5. The CDR3 has 14 residues. CDR3 loop: CASIKDRGGNTIYF. CDR3 in DNA: TGTGCCAGTATAAAGGACAGGGGAGGAAACACCATATATTTT.

The chain has TRBV19 and TRBJ2-7, with D unresolved. Trimming took 3 bases from V and 1 from J, leaving 16 bases between them. Germline-derived CDR1 and CDR2 are LNHDA and SQIVND (reference sequence). The CDR3 consists of 16 residues. The CDR3 DNA sequence: TGTGCCAGTAGTATGAGCGAAACATCAATTTCCTACGAGCAGTACTTC. Translated: CASSMSETSISYEQYF.

This clone was counted between two and nine times. This chain connects TRBV6-4 to TRBJ1-1; no clear D gene. Germline-derived CDR1 and CDR2 are MRHNA and SNTAGT. The CDR3 is 14 amino acids. V shed 2 bases and J shed 1 base, with 8 bases lying between them. CDR3 DNA: TGTGCCAGCAGTGACGGAACAGAGAACACTGAAGCTTTCTTT. This sequence encodes CASSDGTENTEAFF.

V and J are TRBV15 and TRBJ2-1; 8 bases align to TRBD1. V lost 0 bases, J lost 8 bases, and 9 bases stayed unmatched. This CDR3 contains 16 residues. The germline CDR1 and CDR2 sequences are LNHNV and YYDKDF (reference sequence). CDR3 sequence (DNA): TGTGCCACCAGCAGAGATCCCCCAGGGGGCGGTTATGAGCAGTTCTTC. Protein: CATSRDPPGGGYEQFF.

The chain is built from TRBV3-1 (or the pseudogene TRBV3-2) and TRBJ2-3; 11 positions match TRBD2. J lost 1 base, V lost 1 base, and 1 base had no gene match. The germline CDR1 and CDR2 sequences are LGHDT and YNNKEL (reference sequence). The CDR3 runs 16 residues. CDR3 sequence reads: CASSQGTSGRTDTQYF. The CDR3 nucleotides read TGTGCCAGCAGCCAAGGGACTAGCGGGCGCACAGATACGCAGTATTTT.

This clone is a singleton in its sample. This chain links TRBV6-5 with TRBJ1-5, with a tentative D call TRBD1 (6 bases). The germline CDR1 and CDR2 sequences are MNHEY and SVGAGI. The CDR3 extends over 15 amino acids. Trimming removed 6 bases at V and 0 bases at J, with 12 bases between. The CDR3 loop reads CASSLTGDSNQPQHF. In nucleotides, the CDR3 is TGTGCCAGCAGCCTGACAGGAGATAGCAATCAGCCCCAGCATTTT.

This clone was detected once. The gene calls are TRBV2 and TRBJ2-7; D could derive from TRBD1 or TRBD2 (6 bases each). The V gene's germline CDR1 is SNHLY and CDR2 FYNNEI. V lost 6 bases, J lost 6 bases, and 12 bases lay in between. This CDR3 region has 12 residues. The CDR3 region has the DNA TGTGCCAGCAGGGAACAGGGAGGCGAGCAGTACTTC. Protein product: CASREQGGEQYF.

The chain joins TRBV6-1 to TRBJ2-3; D possibly corresponds to TRBD2 (6 bases). The CDR3 length is 16 residues. Germline CDR1 MNHNS, CDR2 SASEGT. The V end lost 2 bases, the J end lost 2 bases, and 14 bases lay between the germline ends. The CDR3: CASSERLVTTTDTQYF. Written as DNA, the CDR3 is TGTGCCAGCAGTGAAAGACTAGTTACAACCACAGATACGCAGTATTTT.

The V gene is TRBV7-9, the J gene TRBJ1-2, with D unresolved. The V end lost 1 base, the J end lost 5 bases, and 8 bases lay between the germline ends. The CDR3 loop spans 13 amino acids. Germline-derived CDR1 and CDR2 are SEHNR and FQNEAQ (reference sequence). This CDR3 is CASSLGGLYGYTF. The CDR3 DNA is TGTGCCAGCAGCTTAGGAGGGCTTTATGGCTACACCTTC.

The rearrangement joins TRBV5-1 to TRBJ2-3; TRBD1 agrees at 7 bases. V gave up 5 bases and J gave up 0 bases; unmatched junction bases: 3. This CDR3 has 14 amino acids. The germline gives CDR1 SGHRS, CDR2 YFSETQ. The CDR3 nucleotides read TGCGCCAGCAGAAGGGACAGTAGCACAGATACGCAGTATTTT. Residues: CASRRDSSTDTQYF.

V and J are TRBV29-1 and TRBJ1-1; weak D call: TRBD1 (6 bases). V was trimmed by 6 bases and J by 4 bases, leaving 9 bases between them. This CDR3 region has 11 residues. The germline V gene encodes CDR1 SQVTM and CDR2 ANQGSEA. Here the CDR3 DNA reads TGCAGCGTCGCACAGGGCACTGAAGCTTTCTTT. Translation gives CSVAQGTEAFF.

The chain has TRBV9 and TRBJ1-2, with D possibly being TRBD1 (6 bases). The CDR3 has 15 amino acids. With 0 bases removed from V and 5 bases from J, the gap between germline ends came to 14 bases. The germline CDR1 and CDR2 sequences are SGDLS and YYNGEE. The DNA of the CDR3 is TGTGCCAGCAGCGTAGAACTGGGGGCGAAGTATGGCTACACCTTC. Protein product: CASSVELGAKYGYTF.

The gene calls are TRBV2 and TRBJ1-5; 8 bases line up with TRBD1. CDR1 is SNHLY and CDR2 is FYNNEI in the germline V gene. CDR3 length equals 16 residues. V shed 1 base and J 7 bases; nucleotides not matched to a gene: 9. Written as DNA, the CDR3 is TGTGCCAGCAGTGAAGTCGGACAGGGACTGGGGCAGCCCCAGCATTTT. Translation gives CASSEVGQGLGQPQHF. The full variable domain, rest sourced from reference TRBV2 and TRBJ1-5, is EPEVTQTPSHQVTQMGQEVILRCVPISNHLYFYWYRQILGQKVEFLVSFYNNEISEKSEIFDDQFSVERPDGSNFTLKIRSTKLEDSAMYFCASSEVGQGLGQPQHFGDGTRLSIL.

The rearrangement uses TRBV7-9 and TRBJ2-7; 7 bases are a match to TRBD1. Germline lookup yields CDR1 SEHNR and CDR2 FQNEAQ (reference sequence). The CDR3 contains 14 residues. Unmatched junction bases numbered 6, after V lost 4 bases and J lost 3 bases. The CDR3 DNA sequence: TGTGCCAGCAGCTCCCTCAGACAGGGCTACGAGCAGTACTTC. Protein sequence: CASSSLRQGYEQYF.

This chain joins TRBV3-1 (or the pseudogene TRBV3-2) and TRBJ1-5; D not certain. Looked up from germline, CDR1 is LGHDT and CDR2 is YNNKEL (reference sequence). This CDR3 has 16 residues. V gave up 2 bases and J gave up 0 bases, with 11 bases separating them. CDR3 amino acids: CASSQSGSDSNQPQHF. Written as DNA, the CDR3 is TGTGCCAGCAGCCAAAGTGGCAGCGATAGCAATCAGCCCCAGCATTTT.

The chain combines TRBV7-2 with TRBJ2-7; 8 bases match TRBD1. The V and J ends lost 7 bases and 5 bases, in that order; junction bases with no gene match: 19. The CDR3 contains 17 residues. CDR1 is SGHTA and CDR2 is FQGNSA in the germline V gene. The CDR3 loop is CASILPLRQGAQNEQYF. The CDR3 DNA sequence: TGTGCCAGCATCCTTCCCCTGCGTCAGGGGGCGCAAAACGAGCAGTACTTC.

The chain uses TRBV11-1 and TRBJ2-5, with 9 bases matching TRBD1. CDR1 SGHAT and CDR2 FQDESV come from the germline V gene (reference sequence). This CDR3 comprises 17 residues. V shed 0 bases and J 5 bases; nucleotides not matched to a gene: 10. This chain's CDR3 is CASSLAARTGAGETQYF. Written as DNA, the CDR3 is TGTGCCAGCAGCTTAGCCGCAAGGACAGGGGCAGGGGAGACCCAGTACTTC.

This chain uses TRBV28 with TRBJ1-1; D call uncertain. Trimming took 5 bases from V and 1 from J, leaving 14 bases between them. From germline, CDR1 is MDHEN and CDR2 SYDVKM. This CDR3 spans 15 amino acids. The CDR3 loop reads CASSTSTKTNTEAFF. CDR3 coding DNA: TGTGCCAGCAGTACCTCGACAAAAACGAACACTGAAGCTTTCTTT.

V is TRBV15 and J is TRBJ1-4; TRBD1 might be the D (6 bases). Deletions cut 3 bases from V and 1 base from J, with 15 bases between. Germline loops: CDR1 LNHNV, CDR2 YYDKDF (reference sequence). The CDR3 runs to 17 residues. The CDR3 here is CATSRDTQQGTNEKLFF. Written as DNA, the CDR3 is TGTGCCACCAGCAGGGATACCCAACAGGGAACTAATGAAAAACTGTTTTTT.

This clone was recorded only once. The chain joins TRBV28 to TRBJ2-2; D is ambiguous. Trimming took 5 bases from V and 2 from J, leaving 12 bases between them. CDR1 is MDHEN and CDR2 is SYDVKM in the germline V gene. CDR3 length equals 15 residues. CDR3 in amino acids: CASSPIGRNTGELFF. The CDR3 bases are TGTGCCAGCAGTCCCATTGGCAGAAACACCGGGGAGCTGTTTTTT. The full variable domain, its missing parts supplied by reference TRBV28 and TRBJ2-2, is DVKVTQSSRYLVKRTGEKVFLECVQDMDHENMFWYRQDPGLGLRLIYFSYDVKMKEKGDIPEGYSVSREKKERFSLILESASTNQTSMYLCASSPIGRNTGELFFGEGSRLTVL.

The chain has TRBV9 and TRBJ1-3, with D maybe TRBD1 (6 bases). In germline, CDR1 is SGDLS, CDR2 YYNGEE. V was shortened by 1 base and J by 6 bases, with 17 bases between the two germline ends. This CDR3 is built from 16 residues. For the CDR3, the DNA is TGTGCCAGCAGCGTACGGGGGGACGCAGGGGTAAACACCATATATTTT. The encoded protein is CASSVRGDAGVNTIYF.

This chain connects TRBV24-1 to TRBJ2-7, with D tentatively TRBD1 (5 bases). The CDR3 runs 11 residues. CDR1 and CDR2 (germline): KGHDR, SFDVKD. Trimming cost V 9 bases and J 3 bases, with 8 bases left between them. CDR3 sequence reads: CATSRGYEQYF. The CDR3 bases are TGTGCCACCTCAAGGGGCTACGAGCAGTACTTC.

This chain links TRBV19 with TRBJ1-2; D not resolved. This CDR3 has 13 amino acids. With 4 bases removed from V and 8 bases from J, the gap between germline ends came to 14 bases. From germline, CDR1 is LNHDA and CDR2 SQIVND (reference sequence). CDR3 in DNA: TGTGCCAGTAGTAGAACAGCCGGCCCGGGCTACACCTTC. Translating it yields CASSRTAGPGYTF.

V and J are TRBV7-9 and TRBJ1-6, with 8 bases lining up with TRBD1. CDR1 and CDR2 (germline): SEHNR, FQNEAQ (reference sequence). The CDR3 has 14 amino acids. Trimming took 1 base from V and 8 from J; bases not matched to a gene: 1. The CDR3 DNA reads as TGTGCCAGCAGCTTAGGACAGGGGTATTCACCCCTCCACTTT. Translating gives CASSLGQGYSPLHF. Full variable domain (outside the CDR3, taken from reference TRBV7-9 and TRBJ1-6): DTGVSQNPRHKITKRGQNVTFRCDPISEHNRLYWYRQTLGQGPEFLTYFQNEAQLEKSRLLSDRFSAERPKGSFSTLEIQRTEQGDSAMYLCASSLGQGYSPLHFGNGTRLTVT.

The sample holds a few counts of this clone. One end of the junction is discordant with germline, which a read error may explain. The chain couples TRBV7-7 to TRBJ2-2, with a tentative D call TRBD2 (6 bases). Germline V gene sequence: CDR1 SSHAT, CDR2 FNYEAQ (reference sequence). This CDR3 region has 14 residues. CDR3 residues: CASSYSGNTGELFF. The CDR3 bases are TGTGCTAGCAGTTATAGCGGAAACACCGGGGAGCTGTTTTTT. The entire variable domain, with the rest obtained from reference TRBV7-7 and TRBJ2-2, is as follows: GAGVSQSPRYKVTKRGQDVTLRCDPISSHATLYWYQQALGQGPEFLTYFNYEAQPDKSGLPSDRFSAERPEGSISTLTIQRTEQRDSAMYRCASSYSGNTGELFFGEGSRLTVL.

The chain has TRBV7-8 and TRBJ2-7; TRBD2 aligns across 7 bases. The CDR3 loop spans 17 amino acids. The germline gives CDR1 SGHVS, CDR2 FQNEAQ. V dropped 0 bases and J dropped 5; count of bases not matched to a gene: 13. The CDR3 bases are TGTGCCAGCAGCTTAGCGCTGGGCCGCGCGGGGGTCAACGAGCAGTACTTC. Its translation is CASSLALGRAGVNEQYF.

This chain links TRBV18 with TRBJ2-7, with 9 positions matching TRBD2. Germline V lookup: CDR1 KGHSH, CDR2 LQKENI. The junction had 9 bases not matched to a gene; V was cut back by 0 bases and J by 6 bases. This CDR3 region has 16 residues. The CDR3 DNA reads as TGTGCCAGCTCACCACCGAATGGCGGGGGGGCGTCCGAGCAGTACTTC. Encoded protein: CASSPPNGGGASEQYF. Using reference TRBV18 and TRBJ2-7 for the parts outside the CDR3, the full variable domain is NAGVMQNPRHLVRRRGQEARLRCSPMKGHSHVYWYRQLPEEGLKFMVYLQKENIIDESGMPKERFSAEFPKEGPSILRIQQVVRGDSAAYFCASSPPNGGGASEQYFGPGTRLTVT.